This TCR beta chain was sequenced during a study of T cell responses to AZD1222 COVID-19 vaccine. Study summary: Pooling covered second doses at about 4 or about 12 weeks.

Study outcomes and limitations: Donors were mostly white British, more females; clonal diversity possibly underestimated. Two AZD1222 administrations were followed by greater Spike-specific TCR breadth and depth.

In the case of this clone: The antigen is undetermined. Compared with germline, one end of the junction differs, possibly owing to a read error.

The protocol was immunoSEQ multiplex PCR, while the TCRdb copy is restricted to in-frame clones and leaves out a portion. Among 160,000 or so clones listed, about 88% were seen once. Sequencing was performed on peripheral blood, taken on day 0 of AZD1222 vaccination. This clonotype was sampled from an adult in good health.

The CDR3 here is CASSRYRAILDF. CDR3 in DNA: TGTGCCAGCAGTCGATACAGGGCCATCCTTGACTTC. This chain connects TRBV12-3 or TRBV12-4 to TRBJ2-5, with D maybe TRBD1 (6 bases). There are 12 residues in the CDR3.